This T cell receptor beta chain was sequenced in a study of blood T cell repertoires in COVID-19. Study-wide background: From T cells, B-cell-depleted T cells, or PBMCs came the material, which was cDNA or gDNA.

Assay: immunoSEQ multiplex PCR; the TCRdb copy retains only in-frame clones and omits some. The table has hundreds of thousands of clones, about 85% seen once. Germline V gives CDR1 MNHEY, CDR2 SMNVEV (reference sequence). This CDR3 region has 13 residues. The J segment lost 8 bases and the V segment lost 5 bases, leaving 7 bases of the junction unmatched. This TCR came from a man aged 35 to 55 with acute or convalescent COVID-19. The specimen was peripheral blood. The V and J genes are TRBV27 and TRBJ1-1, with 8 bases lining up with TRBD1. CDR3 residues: CASSPGTGWEAFF. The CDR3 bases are TGTGCCAGCAGTCCCGGGACAGGATGGGAAGCTTTCTTT.